A selection of T cell receptor beta chains follows, all from one sample in a study of T-cell memory formation after mild COVID-19. TCRdb analysed the 5' RACE reads with MiXCR anew, one entry per CDR3 protein. The profile covers some 68,000 distinct CDR3 sequences, with about a sixth appearing a single time and about a third taken by the ten largest. The sample consisted of PBMCs or a T cell subset sorted from them (not recorded which). The receptors stem from an adult woman who had mild COVID-19 (a few samples of this study predate the infection). Cell type and time point are not known. CDR3s leave out the opening cysteine and the closing phenylalanine or tryptophan.

v_call,cdr3_aa
TRBV5-1,ASSYKEVVNTEAF
TRBV7-8,ASSRRQGASTDTQY
TRBV20-1,SAKPQGQETQY
TRBV10-3,AIRLAGGPTDTQY
TRBV20-1,SAIGVSGSSYEQY
TRBV11-2,ASSLLVGSGETQY
TRBV11-2,ASTGGRASSYEQY
TRBV4-3,ASSRNVAAPEQF
TRBV30,AWAGEPKNIQY
TRBV24-1,ATSDLRGDREPYNEQF
TRBV12-3/TRBV12-4,ASSLSRDRYTDTQY
TRBV19,ASSIVQPAEQF
TRBV7-9,ASSSSTGGAWYGYT
TRBV9,ASSVGSTVGDEQY
TRBV3-1,ASSQEGGKVSDTQY
TRBV27,ASSSWTDTDTQY
TRBV7-6,ASSLGQGARTEAF
TRBV7-3,ASSLGGGNEQF
TRBV20-1,SARSGGDVEQF
TRBV4-1,ASSQYSGGTDTQY
TRBV12-3/TRBV12-4,ASSPRDTPNTEAF
TRBV4-3,ASSQGVASGTQY
TRBV9,ASSPGAGVGAF
TRBV12-3/TRBV12-4,ASSWSTDTQY
TRBV11-2,ASSPSGTIQLDTQY
TRBV7-8,ATFRAGTDTQY
TRBV9,ASSVTIASGVGNEQF
TRBV4-2,ASSWTRSAAETQY
TRBV7-9,ASSLSGRSYEQY
TRBV7-9,ASRSRGTGDSGANVLT
TRBV29-1,GQGVQETQY
TRBV12-3/TRBV12-4,ASRLLAYRGTDTQY
TRBV7-6,ASSLGLGLNSPLH
TRBV18,ASSPWGGRPYEQY
TRBV5-6,ASSWGWGNQETQY
TRBV10-2,ASSETGGVEKLF
TRBV6-1,ASNGPLLEREPDTQY